This is a list of T cell receptor beta chains from one sample in a study of read filtering for tumor transcriptome and immune sequencing. One entry per CDR3 protein results from TCRdb running MiXCR on the reads. The repertoire has 25,000 to 35,000 distinct CDR3 sequences, over 13% of them found once; the top ten carry 44%. Input material: a population of CD138-negative cells sorted from bone marrow. These receptors all stem from a donor at least 40 years old with multiple myeloma. CDR3s include the opening cysteine and the closing phenylalanine or tryptophan. The order of the fields is D gene, V gene, clone size, J gene, CDR3 protein, CDR3 DNA. A D gene is named only where the DNA matches it firmly. Part of the rows lack a size; the others show once, few, many or a class for expanded clones.

d_call: -
v_call: TRBV5-1
clone_size: few
j_call: TRBJ2-5
cdr3_aa: CASSRPPDKETQYF
cdr3_nt: TGTGCCAGCAGCAGACCCCCGGATAAAGAGACCCAGTACTTC

d_call: -
v_call: TRBV20-1
clone_size: many
j_call: TRBJ2-7
cdr3_aa: CSAGTGRPLEQYF
cdr3_nt: TGCAGTGCTGGCACCGGGCGGCCCCTCGAGCAGTACTTC

d_call: -
v_call: TRBV2
clone_size: -
j_call: TRBJ1-4
cdr3_aa: CASSVGGGQKRFF
cdr3_nt: TGTGCCAGCAGTGTAGGCGGGGGCCAGAAACGGTTTTTT

d_call: TRBD1
v_call: TRBV28
clone_size: many
j_call: TRBJ2-6
cdr3_aa: CASSPVGQGVAGANVLTF
cdr3_nt: TGTGCCAGCAGCCCGGTGGGGCAGGGGGTGGCTGGGGCCAACGTCCTGACTTTC

d_call: -
v_call: TRBV28
clone_size: few
j_call: TRBJ1-5
cdr3_aa: CASQTVLNQPQHF
cdr3_nt: TGTGCCAGCCAGACAGTGCTCAATCAGCCCCAGCATTTT

d_call: TRBD1
v_call: TRBV5-5
clone_size: many
j_call: TRBJ2-7
cdr3_aa: CASRGPGTGTSYEQYF
cdr3_nt: TGTGCCAGCAGGGGTCCCGGGACAGGGACCTCCTACGAGCAGTACTTC

d_call: -
v_call: TRBV14
clone_size: -
j_call: TRBJ2-5
cdr3_aa: CASSQIRGTEETQYF
cdr3_nt: TGTGCCAGCAGCCAAATAAGGGGGACGGAAGAGACCCAGTACTTC

d_call: -
v_call: TRBV3-1
clone_size: many
j_call: TRBJ2-1
cdr3_aa: CASSQGTGYNEQFF
cdr3_nt: TGTGCCAGCAGCCAAGGAACGGGATACAATGAGCAGTTCTTC

d_call: -
v_call: TRBV19
clone_size: many
j_call: TRBJ2-7
cdr3_aa: CASSIGLGYEQYF
cdr3_nt: TGTGCCAGTAGTATAGGACTAGGCTACGAGCAGTACTTC

d_call: -
v_call: TRBV9
clone_size: many
j_call: TRBJ2-7
cdr3_aa: CASSRDQWYEQYF
cdr3_nt: TGTGCCAGCAGCCGCGACCAGTGGTACGAGCAGTACTTC

d_call: -
v_call: TRBV6-1
clone_size: many
j_call: TRBJ2-2
cdr3_aa: CASSYSATGELFF
cdr3_nt: TGTGCCAGCAGTTACAGTGCCACCGGGGAGCTGTTTTTT

d_call: -
v_call: TRBV25-1
clone_size: many
j_call: TRBJ1-1
cdr3_aa: CASTHGGKANTEAFF
cdr3_nt: TGTGCCAGCACCCACGGTGGGAAAGCGAACACTGAAGCTTTCTTT

d_call: -
v_call: TRBV18
clone_size: many
j_call: TRBJ2-3
cdr3_aa: CASSPPGDTQYF
cdr3_nt: TGTGCCAGCTCACCACCGGGGGATACGCAGTATTTT

d_call: TRBD1
v_call: TRBV6-5
clone_size: -
j_call: TRBJ2-3
cdr3_aa: CASSLTPTGLGDTQYF
cdr3_nt: TGTGCCAGCAGCCTAACTCCGACAGGGCTGGGAGATACGCAGTATTTT

d_call: -
v_call: TRBV11-2
clone_size: many
j_call: TRBJ2-1
cdr3_aa: CASRSPGHPNNEQFF
cdr3_nt: TGTGCCAGCAGATCACCGGGCCACCCTAACAATGAGCAGTTCTTC

d_call: -
v_call: TRBV5-1
clone_size: many
j_call: TRBJ2-3
cdr3_aa: CASSVLASTDTQYF
cdr3_nt: TGCGCCAGCAGCGTTTTAGCAAGCACAGATACGCAGTATTTT

d_call: -
v_call: TRBV5-8
clone_size: many
j_call: TRBJ2-1
cdr3_aa: CASRKMSSYNEQFF
cdr3_nt: TGTGCCAGCAGGAAGATGAGCTCCTACAATGAGCAGTTCTTC

d_call: -
v_call: TRBV11-3
clone_size: many
j_call: TRBJ2-7
cdr3_aa: CASSLRGAVDEQYF
cdr3_nt: TGTGCCAGCAGCTTACGGGGGGCGGTCGACGAGCAGTACTTC

d_call: TRBD1
v_call: TRBV2
clone_size: -
j_call: TRBJ1-5
cdr3_aa: CASTDRERQPQHF
cdr3_nt: TGTGCCAGCACGGACAGGGAAAGGCAGCCCCAGCATTTT

d_call: -
v_call: TRBV6-6
clone_size: many
j_call: TRBJ1-1
cdr3_aa: CASSFVGSTEAFF
cdr3_nt: TGTGCCAGCAGTTTCGTGGGGAGCACTGAAGCTTTCTTT

d_call: TRBD2
v_call: TRBV11-2
clone_size: many
j_call: TRBJ2-7
cdr3_aa: CASSRPQREYEQYF
cdr3_nt: TGTGCCAGCAGCCGCCCCCAGCGGGAGTACGAGCAGTACTTC

d_call: -
v_call: TRBV19
clone_size: few
j_call: TRBJ1-5
cdr3_aa: CASSISGSPNQPQHF
cdr3_nt: TGTGCCAGTAGTATATCCGGCAGTCCCAATCAGCCCCAGCATTTT

d_call: TRBD1
v_call: TRBV19
clone_size: many
j_call: TRBJ2-7
cdr3_aa: CASSIDHGTGTYEQYF
cdr3_nt: TGTGCCAGTAGTATAGATCACGGGACAGGGACCTACGAGCAGTACTTC

d_call: TRBD1
v_call: TRBV29-1
clone_size: many
j_call: TRBJ1-4
cdr3_aa: CSVAAGGFNEKLFF
cdr3_nt: TGCAGCGTTGCAGCAGGGGGGTTTAATGAAAAACTGTTTTTT

d_call: -
v_call: TRBV5-1
clone_size: many
j_call: TRBJ2-7
cdr3_aa: CASSLGGSSYEQYF
cdr3_nt: TGCGCCAGCAGCTTGGGAGGTAGCTCCTACGAGCAGTACTTC

d_call: TRBD2
v_call: TRBV4-1
clone_size: many
j_call: TRBJ2-1
cdr3_aa: CASSQTSGDYNEQFF
cdr3_nt: TGCGCCAGCAGCCAGACTAGCGGGGATTACAATGAGCAGTTCTTC

d_call: TRBD1
v_call: TRBV5-1
clone_size: many
j_call: TRBJ1-1
cdr3_aa: CASSALTGDTEAFF
cdr3_nt: TGCGCCAGCAGCGCCTTAACAGGGGACACTGAAGCTTTCTTT

d_call: TRBD2
v_call: TRBV2
clone_size: many
j_call: TRBJ2-5
cdr3_aa: CASSEILAGGPSKETQYF
cdr3_nt: TGTGCCAGCAGTGAAATATTAGCGGGAGGGCCTTCAAAAGAGACCCAGTACTTC

d_call: -
v_call: TRBV20-1
clone_size: many
j_call: TRBJ1-1
cdr3_aa: CSAREGTLTFF
cdr3_nt: TGCAGTGCTAGAGAAGGCACTCTCACTTTCTTT

d_call: -
v_call: TRBV18
clone_size: many
j_call: TRBJ2-2
cdr3_aa: CASSPLMAGTNTGELFF
cdr3_nt: TGTGCCAGCTCACCACTCATGGCAGGAACAAACACCGGGGAGCTGTTTTTT

d_call: TRBD1
v_call: TRBV19
clone_size: -
j_call: TRBJ1-3
cdr3_aa: CASSDRGLGNTIYF
cdr3_nt: TGTGCCAGTAGCGACAGGGGGCTCGGAAACACCATATATTTT

d_call: TRBD1
v_call: TRBV12-3/TRBV12-4
clone_size: many
j_call: TRBJ1-5
cdr3_aa: CASSDRTGRNQPQHF
cdr3_nt: TGTGCCAGCAGTGATCGGACAGGGCGAAATCAGCCCCAGCATTTT

d_call: -
v_call: TRBV5-1
clone_size: -
j_call: TRBJ1-4
cdr3_aa: CASSLHSGDEKLSF
cdr3_nt: TGCGCCAGCAGCTTGCACTCCGGGGATGAAAAACTGTCTTTT

d_call: TRBD2
v_call: TRBV7-2
clone_size: many
j_call: TRBJ2-7
cdr3_aa: CASSPPWTSSTYEQYF
cdr3_nt: TGTGCCAGCAGCCCCCCTTGGACTAGCTCGACCTACGAGCAGTACTTC

d_call: -
v_call: TRBV10-3
clone_size: many
j_call: TRBJ2-3
cdr3_aa: CAIREGVRTDTQYF
cdr3_nt: TGTGCCATCAGGGAGGGGGTGCGCACAGATACGCAGTATTTT

d_call: -
v_call: TRBV14
clone_size: many
j_call: TRBJ2-1
cdr3_aa: CASSQRTTSSYNEQFF
cdr3_nt: TGTGCCAGCAGCCAGAGGACAACTAGCTCCTACAATGAGCAGTTCTTC

d_call: TRBD2
v_call: TRBV2
clone_size: many
j_call: TRBJ2-7
cdr3_aa: CASSALAGVIDEQYF
cdr3_nt: TGTGCCAGCAGTGCCCTAGCGGGAGTAATTGACGAGCAGTACTTC

d_call: -
v_call: TRBV5-1
clone_size: many
j_call: TRBJ2-7
cdr3_aa: CASRGTAGDEQYF
cdr3_nt: TGCGCCAGCAGGGGGACCGCGGGCGACGAGCAGTACTTC

d_call: -
v_call: TRBV4-2
clone_size: many
j_call: TRBJ1-5
cdr3_aa: CASSQGGNQPQHF
cdr3_nt: TGTGCCAGCAGCCAAGGAGGGAATCAGCCCCAGCATTTT

d_call: TRBD1
v_call: TRBV5-1
clone_size: many
j_call: TRBJ2-1
cdr3_aa: CASSLAGTGGTEQFF
cdr3_nt: TGCGCCAGCAGCTTGGCCGGGACAGGGGGAACCGAGCAGTTCTTC

d_call: TRBD2
v_call: TRBV11-2
clone_size: many
j_call: TRBJ2-2
cdr3_aa: CASSFSSGSIGELFF
cdr3_nt: TGTGCCAGCAGCTTCTCTAGCGGGTCAATCGGGGAGCTGTTTTTT

d_call: -
v_call: TRBV7-2
clone_size: -
j_call: TRBJ2-1
cdr3_aa: CASNFGGEYYNEQFF
cdr3_nt: TGTGCCAGCAATTTTGGGGGAGAGTATTACAATGAGCAGTTCTTC

d_call: TRBD2
v_call: TRBV4-1
clone_size: few
j_call: TRBJ2-7
cdr3_aa: CASSPGLAGVSEQYF
cdr3_nt: TGCGCCAGCAGCCCGGGACTAGCGGGAGTGAGCGAGCAGTACTTC

d_call: TRBD1
v_call: TRBV29-1
clone_size: many
j_call: TRBJ1-2
cdr3_aa: CSVTDRANYGYTF
cdr3_nt: TGCAGCGTCACGGACAGGGCTAACTATGGCTACACCTTC

d_call: -
v_call: TRBV29-1
clone_size: many
j_call: TRBJ2-4
cdr3_aa: CSVGWLTENIQYF
cdr3_nt: TGCAGCGTTGGTTGGCTGACAGAAAACATTCAGTACTTC

d_call: TRBD1
v_call: TRBV7-9
clone_size: -
j_call: TRBJ1-1
cdr3_aa: CASSKNQAQGSAFF
cdr3_nt: TGTGCCAGCAGCAAGAATCAGGCACAGGGGTCGGCTTTCTTT

d_call: -
v_call: TRBV11-2
clone_size: many
j_call: TRBJ2-3
cdr3_aa: CASSLDGVRTDTQYF
cdr3_nt: TGTGCCAGCAGCTTAGATGGGGTCCGCACAGATACGCAGTATTTT

d_call: TRBD1
v_call: TRBV28
clone_size: many
j_call: TRBJ1-2
cdr3_aa: CASRRTGGSYGYTF
cdr3_nt: TGTGCCAGCAGGCGGACAGGGGGCAGCTATGGCTACACCTTC

d_call: TRBD1
v_call: TRBV7-2
clone_size: many
j_call: TRBJ2-3
cdr3_aa: CASSPGQGAGNTQYF
cdr3_nt: TGTGCCAGCAGCCCCGGACAGGGGGCGGGGAATACGCAGTATTTT

d_call: -
v_call: TRBV5-1
clone_size: many
j_call: TRBJ2-1
cdr3_aa: CASSLEQGARSNEQFF
cdr3_nt: TGCGCCAGCAGCTTGGAACAGGGTGCGAGGTCCAATGAGCAGTTCTTC

d_call: TRBD2
v_call: TRBV6-1
clone_size: many
j_call: TRBJ2-1
cdr3_aa: CASSESWSSGNYNEQFF
cdr3_nt: TGTGCCAGCAGTGAATCGTGGTCTAGCGGGAATTACAATGAGCAGTTCTTC

d_call: -
v_call: TRBV28
clone_size: many
j_call: TRBJ1-6
cdr3_aa: CASSLPYTNSPLHF
cdr3_nt: TGTGCCAGCAGTTTGCCCTATACCAATTCACCCCTCCACTTT

d_call: -
v_call: TRBV7-2
clone_size: -
j_call: TRBJ2-6
cdr3_aa: CASSLDPSGADVLTF
cdr3_nt: TGTGCCAGCAGCTTAGACCCATCTGGAGCCGACGTCCTGACTTTC

d_call: TRBD1
v_call: TRBV11-1
clone_size: many
j_call: TRBJ2-1
cdr3_aa: CASSLLGTGTDEQFF
cdr3_nt: TGTGCCAGCAGCCTGCTCGGGACAGGGACTGATGAGCAGTTCTTC

d_call: -
v_call: TRBV20-1
clone_size: few
j_call: TRBJ2-1
cdr3_aa: CSAPGRSSVDYNEQFF
cdr3_nt: TGCAGTGCCCCTGGACGATCTAGCGTAGACTACAATGAGCAGTTCTTC

d_call: -
v_call: TRBV6-1
clone_size: few
j_call: TRBJ2-1
cdr3_aa: CASSEGPNEQFF
cdr3_nt: TGTGCCAGCAGTGAAGGACCCAATGAGCAGTTCTTC

d_call: -
v_call: TRBV7-2
clone_size: few
j_call: TRBJ2-1
cdr3_aa: CASSLSGASDEQFF
cdr3_nt: TGTGCCAGCAGCTTATCAGGTGCTAGCGATGAGCAGTTCTTC

d_call: -
v_call: TRBV5-1
clone_size: many
j_call: TRBJ2-5
cdr3_aa: CASSLSQETQYF
cdr3_nt: TGCGCCAGCAGCTTGAGCCAAGAGACCCAGTACTTC

d_call: TRBD2
v_call: TRBV20-1
clone_size: -
j_call: TRBJ2-2
cdr3_aa: CSARAGGGTGELFF
cdr3_nt: TGCAGTGCTAGAGCGGGAGGGGGAACCGGGGAGCTGTTTTTT